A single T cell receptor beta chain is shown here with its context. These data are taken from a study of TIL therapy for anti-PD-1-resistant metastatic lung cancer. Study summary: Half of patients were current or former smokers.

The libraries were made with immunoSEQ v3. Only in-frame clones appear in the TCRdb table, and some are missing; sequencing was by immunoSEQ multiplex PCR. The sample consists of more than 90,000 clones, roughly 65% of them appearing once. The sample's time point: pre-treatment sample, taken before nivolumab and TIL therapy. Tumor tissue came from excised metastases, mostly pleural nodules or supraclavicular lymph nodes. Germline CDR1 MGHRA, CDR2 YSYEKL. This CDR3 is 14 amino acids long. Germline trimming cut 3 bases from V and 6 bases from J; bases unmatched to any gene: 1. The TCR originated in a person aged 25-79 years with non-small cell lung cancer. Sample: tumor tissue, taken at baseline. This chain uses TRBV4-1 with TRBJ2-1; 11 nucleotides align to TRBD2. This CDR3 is CASSHGLAGNEQFF. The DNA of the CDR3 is TGCGCCAGCAGCCACGGACTAGCGGGCAATGAGCAGTTCTTC.